This record concerns one TCR beta chain sequence. Its specificity is unknown. The sample is drawn from a study of cytomegalovirus exposure and HLA in healthy donors. The primer mix had 60 Vbeta and 13 Jbeta primers. The data were produced by immunoSEQ multiplex PCR, yet TCRdb's version contains in-frame clones alone and is incomplete. The table has some 130,000 clones, about four fifths seen once. Study-wide points: When a later analysis was performed, an Asian-associated ancestry cluster reportedly had fewer N-insertions than the roughly 730-donor mean. Association with HLA alleles at 0.05 false discovery rate was found for around 15,000 TCR beta sequences in a later analysis. In an earlier analysis, about 87% or about 30%: the productive usage of most TCR beta V segments.

The CDR3 covers 14 residues. Germline CDR1 and CDR2: SQVTM and ANQGSEA. Trimming took 5 bases from V and 4 from J; bases not matched to a gene: 7. Donors were ostensibly healthy at sampling, although undocumented immune exposures were probable. Input material: PBMCs. The origin of this receptor is a male donor in good health and CMV-seropositive. This rearrangement joins TRBV29-1 to TRBJ2-2, with 7 bases identical to TRBD1. The CDR3 region has the DNA TGCAGCGTTACTACAGGGGAACGCACCGGGGAGCTGTTTTTT. Residues: CSVTTGERTGELFF.